The rows below give T cell receptor beta chains drawn from one sample of a study of neurological immune-mediated disorders. In TCRdb, the 5' RACE reads were re-called with MiXCR into one record per CDR3 protein. The data contain 52,000 or so distinct CDR3 sequences, around 3.8% of them singletons. The source material was CD4+ T cells from blood. Receptors originate from a woman between 40 and 55 years old with multiple sclerosis. The conserved cysteine and the conserved F or W are not part of the CDR3 here. Fields, in order: J gene, V gene, clone size, CDR3 protein. Expanded clones are given a class, and other clones once, few, many or no size at all.

TRBJ1-4	TRBV3-1	many	ASSRGTATNEKLF
TRBJ1-5	TRBV5-1	few	ASSPGTSYQPQH
TRBJ1-2	TRBV5-1	many	ASSLDGWGRGYT
TRBJ1-1	TRBV7-9	many	ASSLTTDIAEAF
TRBJ2-3	TRBV11-2	many	ASSKLDTQY
TRBJ2-3	TRBV5-1	many	ASSLRGTGVTDTQY
TRBJ2-7	TRBV5-1	many	ASQVDRASYEQY
TRBJ2-1	TRBV5-1	many	ASSLVPDYNEQF
TRBJ2-7	TRBV5-1	many	ASSQTPGPLYEQY
TRBJ1-1	TRBV5-1	-	ASSLDIWQGAYGAF
TRBJ1-2	TRBV7-3	many	ASSLGGPDGYT
TRBJ2-3	TRBV3-1	many	ASSPVYPSGGDTQY
TRBJ1-2	TRBV18	many	ASSPDSYYGYT
TRBJ1-2	TRBV5-1	many	ASSFAGDYGYT
TRBJ2-1	TRBV5-5	many	ASSLAGTAENEQF
TRBJ2-3	TRBV4-1	many	ASSLRYSGGVYTDTQY
TRBJ1-4	TRBV5-8	many	ASSYRISNEKLF
TRBJ1-1	TRBV7-2	many	ASRNRGSTEAF
TRBJ2-5	TRBV2	many	ASSLLVETQY
TRBJ1-1	TRBV7-6	-	ASSLNRFSTEAF
TRBJ2-3	TRBV7-3	-	ASSPLLRDTDTQY
TRBJ1-1	TRBV5-5	many	ASSLWGEDTEAF
TRBJ1-1	TRBV4-1	many	ASSQFVGTDTLNTEAF
TRBJ1-4	TRBV29-1	-	SVERQGKGML
TRBJ2-5	TRBV4-2	many	ASSPSLSAGSVQETQY
TRBJ2-6	TRBV5-1	many	ASSSLAGETSASSGANVLT
TRBJ2-3	TRBV20-1	-	SVGHTDTQY
TRBJ2-7	TRBV12-3/TRBV12-4	many	ASSLNRWNEQY
TRBJ1-2	TRBV9	many	ASSHGINYGYT